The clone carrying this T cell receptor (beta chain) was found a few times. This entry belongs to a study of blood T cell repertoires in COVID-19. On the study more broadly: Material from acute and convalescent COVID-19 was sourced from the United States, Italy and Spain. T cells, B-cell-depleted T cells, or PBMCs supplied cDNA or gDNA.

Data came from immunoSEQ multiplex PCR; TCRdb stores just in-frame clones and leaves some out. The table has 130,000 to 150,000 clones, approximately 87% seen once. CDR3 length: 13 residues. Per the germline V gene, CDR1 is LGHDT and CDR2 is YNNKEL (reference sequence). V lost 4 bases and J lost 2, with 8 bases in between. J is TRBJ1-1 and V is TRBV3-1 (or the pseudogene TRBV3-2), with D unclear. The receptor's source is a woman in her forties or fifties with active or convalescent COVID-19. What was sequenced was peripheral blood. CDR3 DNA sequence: TGTGCCAGCAGCCCAACAGATAACACTGAAGCTTTCTTT. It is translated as CASSPTDNTEAFF.